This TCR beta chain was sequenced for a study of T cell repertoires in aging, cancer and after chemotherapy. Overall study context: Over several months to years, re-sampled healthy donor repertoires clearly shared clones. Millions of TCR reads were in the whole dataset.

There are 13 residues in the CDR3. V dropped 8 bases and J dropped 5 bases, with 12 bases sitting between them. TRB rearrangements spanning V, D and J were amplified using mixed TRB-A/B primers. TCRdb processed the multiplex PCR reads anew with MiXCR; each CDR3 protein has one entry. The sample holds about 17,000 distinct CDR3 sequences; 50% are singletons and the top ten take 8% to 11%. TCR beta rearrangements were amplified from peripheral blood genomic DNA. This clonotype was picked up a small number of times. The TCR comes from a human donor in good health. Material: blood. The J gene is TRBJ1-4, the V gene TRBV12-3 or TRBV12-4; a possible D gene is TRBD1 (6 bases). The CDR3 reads CASSDSWNEKLFF. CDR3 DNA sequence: TGTGCCAGCTCGGACAGCTGGAATGAAAAACTGTTTTTT.